This T cell receptor (beta chain) was observed in a study of blood T cell repertoires in COVID-19. The wider study: Some COVID-19 samples were acute and others convalescent; all came from the United States, Italy and Spain.

Authors' processing steps: Amplifying reference gene primers gave estimates of nucleated cell counts. TCRdb keeps only in-frame clones here, not all; method: immunoSEQ multiplex PCR. The V and J calls and the clone size are those of that table, but D and trimming were determined from the DNA. In the table there are over 130,000 clones, roughly 76% of which are singletons. The V gene end was trimmed by 2 bases and the J gene end by 4 bases; junction bases not matched to a gene: 9. The CDR3 has 16 amino acids. The germline gives CDR1 SGDLS, CDR2 YYNGEE. This chain links TRBV9 with TRBJ2-3; the match to TRBD2 covers 8 bases. This TCR was recovered from a woman in her forties or fifties with active or convalescent COVID-19. Sequenced sample: peripheral blood. The CDR3 reads CASSVASGGQADTQYF. The CDR3 DNA follows: TGTGCCAGCAGCGTGGCGTCGGGGGGGCAAGCAGATACGCAGTATTTT.